The TCR beta chain under discussion was sequenced for a study of molecular identifiers for immune sequencing clone quantification (dated by TCRdb to 2017 to 2018). About the full investigation: For a replicate experiment, RNA from roughly 18,000 or 92,000 naive CD8 T cells was divided into five aliquots, and four of the five aliquots were sequenced. This methods study benchmarked molecular-identifier clustering-based TCR repertoire sequencing (MIDCIRS) and TCR RNA copy counting, using CD8 T cells to do so. Points the paper makes about the study in general: Highly expanded clone sizes could be underestimated if identical TCR molecules share a barcode. Modeling gave around 3.3 recovered TCR RNA copies per cell versus around 9.9 by digital PCR, implying approximately 32% capture efficiency. When barcode sub-clustering was omitted, TCR diversity was inflated by chimeric consensus sequences, with chimeras reaching as high as 47%. Spiked-in Jurkat TCR RNA (approximately 9 copies' worth), which is not part of the donor repertoire, was contained in the naive libraries. Clones above 20 RNA copies held over 98% of molecules in CMV-specific effector cells but under 1% in naive cells. Spiked-in Jurkat TCR RNA equivalent to a single cell was reported to be detectable even among approximately 1.1 million naive CD8 T cells.

The CDR3 length equals 13 residues, ends included. From a lookup of the germline V gene, CDR1 and CDR2 are MNHEY and SVGAGI. Libraries of naive CD8 T cells were built from anywhere between about 18,000 and 1,000,000 sorted cells, with 10%, 30% or 50% of the purified RNA used. Naive CD8 T cells were FACS-sorted as CD8+CD4-CCR7+CD45RA+ on a BD FACSAria II into RLT Plus buffer. To test detection sensitivity, Jurkat RNA equivalent to roughly nine TCR copies was spiked into samples of about 19,000-1,000,000 naive CD8 T cells. Enrichment of CD8 T cells was done with RosetteSep CD8+ T Cell Enrichment Cocktail plus Ficoll-Paque, and ACK red cell lysis came afterward. Receptor libraries were prepared by PCR. Data came from a NextSeq 500. Preparation of bulk TCR libraries followed a previously described approach, with the TCR primers listed in Table S5. Purification of total RNA was performed with the Qiagen AllPrep DNA/RNA kit. Before analysis, reads from multiple sequencing runs of the same library were pooled. In the paper's pipeline: Reads were retained only if the reads had an exact TCR constant sequence, and the retained reads were trimmed to 150 nt and grouped according to their 12-nt molecular barcodes. Reads within each barcode group were sub-clustered using a 15% Levenshtein threshold, and quality-weighted consensus sequences were constructed for each RNA molecule. Non-functional sequences were filtered out, along with any lower-count sequence sitting one edit away from another sequence. On the basis of fitting two negative binomial distributions, barcode sub-clusters with fewer than 20% of the maximum read count were discarded. TCRdb trimmed public reads at Q25 via fastp, called clones via MiXCR and kept in-frame beta chains. Identical CDR3 proteins give one entry, which carries the most common genes and DNA. The V and J calls come from TCRdb's annotation, not from the publication. Across this sample there are 300,000 to 400,000 distinct CDR3 sequences, with roughly 23% seen only once. The top ten hold about 0.73% of the sample.

Of note for this clonotype: Its antigen remains undetermined. The conserved phenylalanine or tryptophan normally closing the CDR3 is absent here, so this likely arose from a read error. No DNA is shown, since the ends of the CDR3 on it are uncertain; the CDR3 is the one TCRdb lists.

Source material: naive CD8+ T cells from blood, with Jurkat cell RNA spiked in. The cell subset or site label on this specimen signifies: FACS-sorted CD8+CD4-CCR7+CD45RA+ naive T cells. This TCR came from a human donor in good health. Some libraries in this study had Jurkat cell RNA spiked in. Recombination joined TRBV6-5 with TRBJ1-1; TRBD1 reflects the table's D call only, with no check against the DNA. The CDR3 reads as follows: CASSYLRGAEACL.